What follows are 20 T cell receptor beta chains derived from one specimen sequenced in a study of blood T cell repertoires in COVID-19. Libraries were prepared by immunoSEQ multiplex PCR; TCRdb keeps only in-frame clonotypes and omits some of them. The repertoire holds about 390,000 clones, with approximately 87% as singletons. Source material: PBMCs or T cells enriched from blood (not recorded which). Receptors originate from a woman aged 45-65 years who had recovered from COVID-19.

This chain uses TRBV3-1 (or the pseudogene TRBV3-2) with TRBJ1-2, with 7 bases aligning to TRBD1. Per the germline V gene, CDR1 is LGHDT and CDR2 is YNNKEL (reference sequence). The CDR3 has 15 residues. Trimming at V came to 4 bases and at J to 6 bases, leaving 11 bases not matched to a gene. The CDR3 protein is CASSRDLGQADGYTF. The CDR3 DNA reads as TGTGCCAGCAGCCGTGATTTAGGACAGGCGGATGGCTACACCTTC.

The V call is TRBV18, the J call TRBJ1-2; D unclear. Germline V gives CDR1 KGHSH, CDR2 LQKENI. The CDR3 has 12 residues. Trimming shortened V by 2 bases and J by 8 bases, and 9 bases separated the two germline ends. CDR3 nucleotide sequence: TGTGCCAGCTCACCAGTCCGAGAAGGCTACACCTTC. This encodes CASSPVREGYTF.

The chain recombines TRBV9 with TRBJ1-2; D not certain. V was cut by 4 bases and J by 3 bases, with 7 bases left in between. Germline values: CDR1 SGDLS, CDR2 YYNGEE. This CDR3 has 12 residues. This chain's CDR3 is CASSPDYYGYTF. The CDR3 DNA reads TGTGCCAGCAGCCCCGACTACTATGGCTACACCTTC.

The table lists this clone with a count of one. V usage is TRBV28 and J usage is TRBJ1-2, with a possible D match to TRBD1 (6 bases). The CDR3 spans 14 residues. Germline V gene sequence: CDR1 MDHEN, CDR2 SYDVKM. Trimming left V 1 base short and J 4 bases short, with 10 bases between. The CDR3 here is CASSLFQGTYGYTF. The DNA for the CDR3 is TGTGCCAGCAGTTTATTCCAGGGGACCTATGGCTACACCTTC.

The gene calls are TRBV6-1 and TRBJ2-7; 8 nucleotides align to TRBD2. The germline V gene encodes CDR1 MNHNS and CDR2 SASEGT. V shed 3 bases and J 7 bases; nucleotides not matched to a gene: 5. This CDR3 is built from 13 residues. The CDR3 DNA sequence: TGTGCCAGCAGTGATACGGGACTAGGGGAGCAGTACTTC. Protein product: CASSDTGLGEQYF.

The CDR3 spells CASSQVRDSNSNQPQHF. The DNA of the CDR3 is TGCGCCAGCAGCCAAGTAAGGGACAGCAATAGCAATCAGCCCCAGCATTTT. The genes are TRBV4-3 and TRBJ1-5, with 7 bases lining up with TRBD1. This CDR3 region has 17 residues. Unmatched junction bases numbered 6, after V lost 1 base and J lost 0 bases. CDR1 and CDR2 from the germline V gene are LGHNA and YSLEER.

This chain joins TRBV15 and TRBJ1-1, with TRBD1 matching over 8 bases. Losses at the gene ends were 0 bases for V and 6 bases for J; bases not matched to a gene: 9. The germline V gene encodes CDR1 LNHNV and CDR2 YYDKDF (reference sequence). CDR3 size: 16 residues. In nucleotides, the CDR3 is TGTGCCACCAGCAGAGATAACAGGGGGTTTAGGGCTGAAGCTTTCTTT. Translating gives CATSRDNRGFRAEAFF.

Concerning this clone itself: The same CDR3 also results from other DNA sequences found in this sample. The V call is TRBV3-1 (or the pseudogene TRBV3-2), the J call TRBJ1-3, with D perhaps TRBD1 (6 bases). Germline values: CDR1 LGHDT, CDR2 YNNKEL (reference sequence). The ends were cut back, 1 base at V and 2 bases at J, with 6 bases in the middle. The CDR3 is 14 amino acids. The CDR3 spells CASSQGGPGNTIYF. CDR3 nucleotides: TGTGCCAGCAGCCAAGGGGGGCCTGGAAACACCATATATTTT.

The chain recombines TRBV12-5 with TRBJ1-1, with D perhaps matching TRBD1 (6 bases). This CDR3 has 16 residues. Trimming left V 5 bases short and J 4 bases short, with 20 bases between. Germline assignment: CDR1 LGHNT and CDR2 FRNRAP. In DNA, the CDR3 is TGTGCTAGTGGTCCCTATACAGGGAGGGGAGGCACTGAAGCTTTCTTT. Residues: CASGPYTGRGGTEAFF.

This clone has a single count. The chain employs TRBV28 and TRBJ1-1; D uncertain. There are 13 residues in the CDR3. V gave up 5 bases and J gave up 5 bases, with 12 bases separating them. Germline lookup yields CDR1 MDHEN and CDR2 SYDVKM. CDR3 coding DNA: TGTGCCAGCAGTCTCGACATCCGGACTGAAGCTTTCTTT. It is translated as CASSLDIRTEAFF. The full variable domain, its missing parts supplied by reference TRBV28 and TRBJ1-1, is DVKVTQSSRYLVKRTGEKVFLECVQDMDHENMFWYRQDPGLGLRLIYFSYDVKMKEKGDIPEGYSVSREKKERFSLILESASTNQTSMYLCASSLDIRTEAFFGQGTRLTVV.

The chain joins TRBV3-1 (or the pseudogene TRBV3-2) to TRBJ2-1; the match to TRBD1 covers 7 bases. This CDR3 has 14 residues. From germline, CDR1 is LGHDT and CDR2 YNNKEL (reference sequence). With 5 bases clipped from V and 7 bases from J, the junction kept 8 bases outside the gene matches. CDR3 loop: CASSVTSGGNEQFF. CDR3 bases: TGTGCCAGCAGCGTAACTTCAGGGGGAAATGAGCAGTTCTTC.

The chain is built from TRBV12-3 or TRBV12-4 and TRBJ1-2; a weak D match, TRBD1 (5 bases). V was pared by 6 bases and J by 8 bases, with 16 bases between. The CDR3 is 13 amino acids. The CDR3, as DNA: TGTGCCAGCAGCTTTTCTCAGGGTTCAGGCTACACCTTC. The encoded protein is CASSFSQGSGYTF.

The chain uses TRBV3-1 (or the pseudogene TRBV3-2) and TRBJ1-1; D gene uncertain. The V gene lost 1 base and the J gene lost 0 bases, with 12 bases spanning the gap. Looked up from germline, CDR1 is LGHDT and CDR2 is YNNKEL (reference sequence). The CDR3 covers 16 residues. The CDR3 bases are TGTGCCAGCAGCCAAGGGCGGGGAGGAATGAACACTGAAGCTTTCTTT. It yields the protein CASSQGRGGMNTEAFF.

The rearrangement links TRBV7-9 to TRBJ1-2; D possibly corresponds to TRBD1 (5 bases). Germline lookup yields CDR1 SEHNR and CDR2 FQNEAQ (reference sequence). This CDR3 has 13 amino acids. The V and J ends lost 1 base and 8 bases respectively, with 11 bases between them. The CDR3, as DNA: TGTGCCAGCAGCTTAGATAGACAGAACGGCTACACCTTC. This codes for CASSLDRQNGYTF.

CDR3 DNA sequence: TGTGCCAGCAGCCAAACTACAGGGAGCCCCCCCCTCCACTTT. This encodes CASSQTTGSPPLHF. This rearrangement joins TRBV3-1 (or the pseudogene TRBV3-2) to TRBJ1-6; TRBD1 is a possible D gene (6 bases). Trimming removed 2 bases from V and 13 bases from J, with 15 bases in between. This CDR3 spans 14 amino acids. The germline CDR1 and CDR2 sequences are LGHDT and YNNKEL (reference sequence).

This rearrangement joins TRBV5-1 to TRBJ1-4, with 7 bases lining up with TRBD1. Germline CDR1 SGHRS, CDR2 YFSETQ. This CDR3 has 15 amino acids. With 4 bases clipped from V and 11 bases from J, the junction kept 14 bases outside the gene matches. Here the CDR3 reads CASSEYGGGLRKLFF. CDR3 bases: TGCGCCAGCAGCGAATATGGAGGGGGCTTAAGGAAACTGTTTTTT.

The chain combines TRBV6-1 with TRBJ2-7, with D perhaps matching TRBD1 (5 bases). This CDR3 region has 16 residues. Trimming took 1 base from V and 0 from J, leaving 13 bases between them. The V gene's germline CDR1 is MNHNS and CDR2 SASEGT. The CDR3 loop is CASSEVGQAYSYEQYF. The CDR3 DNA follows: TGTGCCAGCAGTGAAGTGGGGCAGGCTTACTCCTACGAGCAGTACTTC.

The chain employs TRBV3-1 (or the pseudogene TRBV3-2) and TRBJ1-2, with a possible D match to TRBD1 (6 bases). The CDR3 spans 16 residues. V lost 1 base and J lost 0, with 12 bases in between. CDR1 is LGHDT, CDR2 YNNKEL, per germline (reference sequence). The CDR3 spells CASSQGAGGTNYGYTF. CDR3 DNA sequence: TGTGCCAGCAGCCAAGGAGCGGGGGGCACTAACTATGGCTACACCTTC.

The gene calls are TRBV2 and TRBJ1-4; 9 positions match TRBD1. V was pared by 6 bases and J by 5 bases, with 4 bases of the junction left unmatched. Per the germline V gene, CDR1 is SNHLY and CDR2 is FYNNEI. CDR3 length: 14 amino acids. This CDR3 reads CASSGQGMNEKLFF. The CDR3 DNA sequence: TGTGCCAGCAGCGGACAGGGGATGAATGAAAAACTGTTTTTT.

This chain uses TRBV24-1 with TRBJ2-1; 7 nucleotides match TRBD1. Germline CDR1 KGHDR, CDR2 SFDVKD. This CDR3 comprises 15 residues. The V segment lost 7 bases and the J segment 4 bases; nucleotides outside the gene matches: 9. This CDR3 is CATSRQGPGYNEQFF. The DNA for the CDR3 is TGTGCCACCAGCAGACAGGGTCCAGGATACAATGAGCAGTTCTTC.